This T cell receptor beta chain derives from a study of blood T cell repertoires in COVID-19. Researchers sorted participants into cohorts using their self-reported clinical history. Clones were read by immunoSEQ multiplex PCR, and TCRdb kept only the in-frame ones, dropping some. This table has under 300,000 clones, around 84% appearing once. From germline, CDR1 is MNHEY and CDR2 SMNVEV (reference sequence). The CDR3 length is 15 residues. V shed 5 bases, J shed 7 bases, and the junction held 13 bases outside the gene matches. V usage is TRBV27 and J usage is TRBJ1-1; 7 bases are a match to TRBD1. Material: PBMCs or T cells enriched from blood (not recorded which). The clonotype originates from a woman in her fifties or sixties who had recovered from COVID-19. CDR3 loop: CASSPYGIGGFEAFF. CDR3 nucleotides: TGTGCCAGCAGTCCTTACGGCATAGGGGGCTTTGAAGCTTTCTTT.